Shown below are 23 T cell receptor beta chains from a single sample sequenced in a study of CD8 T cells in Susac syndrome. The RNA, roughly 0.45 to 1 ug, was put through reverse transcription using random hexamers. TCRdb fed the immunoSEQ multiplex PCR reads into MiXCR, producing one record per CDR3 protein. The sample comprises 250,000 to 300,000 distinct CDR3 sequences, approximately 84% of which are singletons, and 0.11% rests with the top ten. The sample was CD8+ T cells from PBMCs. Receptors were obtained from a human donor with multiple sclerosis.

This clonotype was picked up one time. This chain joins TRBV15 and TRBJ2-1; D unresolved. Germline V CDR1 and CDR2: LNHNV, YYDKDF (reference sequence). Trimming shortened V by 3 bases and J by 8 bases, and 11 bases separated the two germline ends. The CDR3 runs to 13 residues. This chain's CDR3 is CATSRRRADEQFF. Here the CDR3 DNA reads TGTGCCACCAGCAGGAGAAGGGCGGATGAGCAGTTCTTC.

Turning to this clonotype: Germline is not matched at one junction end, which may reflect a read error. V and J are TRBV27 and TRBJ2-5; the D is unclear. Germline loops: CDR1 MNHEY, CDR2 SMNVEV (reference sequence). This CDR3 has 15 amino acids. For the CDR3, the DNA is TGTGCCAGCAGGGGAACTCGCGCCCTTCAAGGGACCCAGTACTTC. As protein: CASRGTRALQGTQYF.

The chain is built from TRBV5-1 and TRBJ2-7; 9 nucleotides line up with TRBD2. Germline CDR1 is SGHRS and CDR2 is YFSETQ. The CDR3 covers 18 residues. Trimming removed 0 bases from V and 1 base from J; junction bases left unmatched: 11. The CDR3 here is CASSLDEPMTSGSYEQYF. For the CDR3, the DNA is TGCGCCAGCAGCTTGGATGAACCTATGACTAGCGGATCCTACGAGCAGTACTTC. Full variable domain (missing parts from reference TRBV5-1 and TRBJ2-7): KAGVTQTPRYLIKTRGQQVTLSCSPISGHRSVSWYQQTPGQGLQFLFEYFSETQRNKGNFPGRFSGRQFSNSRSEMNVSTLELGDSALYLCASSLDEPMTSGSYEQYFGPGTRLTVT.

The V call is TRBV27, the J call TRBJ2-1, with D tentatively TRBD2 (6 bases). The CDR3 runs to 16 residues. V gave up 5 bases and J gave up 7 bases, with 21 bases separating them. CDR1 and CDR2 from the germline V gene are MNHEY and SMNVEV (reference sequence). This chain's CDR3 is CASSPRTPNAGNEQFF. The CDR3 DNA is TGTGCCAGCAGTCCGCGGACACCCAACGCGGGGAATGAGCAGTTCTTC.

This clonotype was found a few times. V usage is TRBV7-8 and J usage is TRBJ2-3; 8 bases fit TRBD2. Germline lookup yields CDR1 SGHVS and CDR2 FQNEAQ. Trimming took 3 bases from V and 5 from J; bases not matched to a gene: 10. This CDR3 region has 16 residues. The CDR3 bases are TGTGCCAGCAGCTTCCCACTAGCGGAGGTTGGAGATACGCAGTATTTT. This codes for CASSFPLAEVGDTQYF.

This sequence joins TRBV12-3 or TRBV12-4 and TRBJ2-6; TRBD1 matches 7 bases. The CDR3 length is 19 residues. Trimming removed 4 bases from V and 1 base from J; junction bases left unmatched: 13. The CDR3 DNA reads TGTGCCAGCAGTTCGAGCCGGGACAGCAGGATTTCTGGGGCCAACGTCCTGACTTTC. Translation gives CASSSSRDSRISGANVLTF.

The chain combines TRBV4-1 with TRBJ2-3, with unresolved D. CDR3 size: 15 residues. CDR1 is MGHRA, CDR2 YSYEKL, per germline. Deletions cut 4 bases from V and 5 bases from J, with 16 bases between. The CDR3 nucleotides read TGCGCCAGCAGCCCTTCTTGGGGTAATGTAGATACGCAGTATTTT. Translated: CASSPSWGNVDTQYF.

This clonotype was seen only a few times. The V and J genes are TRBV7-3 and TRBJ2-2; no reliable D call. Trimming left V 6 bases short and J 8 bases short, with 7 bases between. CDR1 and CDR2 from the germline V gene are SGHTA and FQGTGA. The length of the CDR3 is 11 residues. CDR3 DNA: TGTGCCAGCAGTGAGACTGGGGAGCTGTTTTTT. Its protein is CASSETGELFF. Complete variable domain (other parts from reference TRBV7-3 and TRBJ2-2): GAGVSQTPSNKVTEKGKYVELRCDPISGHTALYWYRQSLGQGPEFLIYFQGTGAADDSGLPNDRFFAVRPEGSVSTLKIQRTERGDSAVYLCASSETGELFFGEGSRLTVL.

The V gene is TRBV29-1, the J gene TRBJ2-7; D is unresolved. The germline gives CDR1 SQVTM, CDR2 ANQGSEA. Trimming shortened V by 2 bases and J by 1 base, and 12 bases separated the two germline ends. This CDR3 is 14 amino acids long. Written as DNA, the CDR3 is TGCAGCGTTGAAAGTAAGGGCGTATCCTACGAGCAGTACTTC. This sequence encodes CSVESKGVSYEQYF.

The chain employs TRBV5-4 and TRBJ2-7; 16 bases align to TRBD2. Germline V gene lookup returns CDR1 SGHNT and CDR2 YYREEE (reference sequence). V shed 3 bases and J 4 bases; nucleotides not matched to a gene: 1. CDR3 length equals 15 residues. In DNA form, the CDR3 reads TGTGCCAGCAGCTGGGGACTAGCGGGAGGGTACGAGCAGTACTTC. As protein: CASSWGLAGGYEQYF. Variable domain in full (rest from reference TRBV5-4 and TRBJ2-7): ETGVTQSPTHLIKTRGQQVTLRCSSQSGHNTVSWYQQALGQGPQFIFQYYREEENGRGNFPPRFSGLQFPNYSSELNVNALELDDSALYLCASSWGLAGGYEQYFGPGTRLTVT.

The CDR3 region is CASSLWGSAYEQYF. The CDR3 nucleotides read TGTGCCAGCAGCTTATGGGGCAGCGCCTACGAGCAGTACTTC. This rearrangement joins TRBV13 to TRBJ2-7; weak D call: TRBD1 (5 bases). The germline V and J ends were trimmed by 2 bases and 2 bases, with 10 bases remaining between them. The CDR3 covers 14 residues. Germline lookup yields CDR1 PRHDT and CDR2 FYEKMQ (reference sequence).

The gene calls are TRBV9 and TRBJ2-7, with D unclear. The V end was cut by 0 bases, the J end by 2 bases, with 12 bases between. Germline assignment: CDR1 SGDLS and CDR2 YYNGEE. This CDR3 spans 15 amino acids. The CDR3: CASSVGRLPTYEQYF. DNA of the CDR3: TGTGCCAGCAGCGTAGGACGGCTACCCACCTACGAGCAGTACTTC. Using reference TRBV9 and TRBJ2-7 for the parts outside the CDR3, the full variable domain is DSGVTQTPKHLITATGQRVTLRCSPRSGDLSVYWYQQSLDQGLQFLIQYYNGEERAKGNILERFSAQQFPDLHSELNLSSLELGDSALYFCASSVGRLPTYEQYFGPGTRLTVT.

The chain recombines TRBV7-9 with TRBJ2-5; no clear D gene. V lost 5 bases and J lost 3, with 19 bases in between. The CDR3 is 16 amino acids. Germline CDR1 reads SEHNR; CDR2 reads FQNEAQ (reference sequence). The CDR3 is CASSPRNRYIEETQYF. CDR3 DNA: TGTGCCAGCAGCCCCCGGAACAGATATATTGAAGAGACCCAGTACTTC. Supplemented by reference TRBV7-9 and TRBJ2-5, the full variable domain reads DTGVSQNPRHKITKRGQNVTFRCDPISEHNRLYWYRQTLGQGPEFLTYFQNEAQLEKSRLLSDRFSAERPKGSFSTLEIQRTEQGDSAMYLCASSPRNRYIEETQYFGPGTRLLVL.

The V gene is TRBV9, the J gene TRBJ1-1; tentatively, D is TRBD1 (5 bases). The ends were cut back, 1 base at V and 7 bases at J, with 14 bases in the middle. There are 14 residues in the CDR3. Germline V lookup: CDR1 SGDLS, CDR2 YYNGEE. This chain's CDR3 is CASSVSIQGNEAFF. CDR3 DNA sequence: TGTGCCAGCAGCGTATCCATTCAGGGAAATGAAGCTTTCTTT.

This clonotype came up a few times. The rearrangement links TRBV12-3 or TRBV12-4 to TRBJ2-2; no definite D call. The CDR3 contains 12 residues. Trimming left V 8 bases short and J 6 bases short, with 10 bases between. CDR3: CASREDSGELFF. The CDR3, as DNA: TGTGCCAGCCGCGAAGATTCCGGGGAGCTGTTTTTT.

The count of this clonotype is one. The genes are TRBV27 and TRBJ2-1; D gene ambiguous. This CDR3 has 14 amino acids. Deletions cut 6 bases from V and 8 bases from J, with 17 bases between. Per germline, CDR1 MNHEY and CDR2 SMNVEV (reference sequence). In nucleotides, the CDR3 is TGTGCCAGCAGGTCAGATGACCCGTTCTATGAGCAGTTCTTC. It is translated as CASRSDDPFYEQFF.

This clonotype was seen once. The chain links TRBV7-9 to TRBJ2-1; TRBD2 matches at 12 bases. V dropped 5 bases and J dropped 4; count of bases not matched to a gene: 9. The CDR3 is made up of 17 amino acids. Germline V gene sequence: CDR1 SEHNR, CDR2 FQNEAQ (reference sequence). As DNA, the CDR3 is TGTGCCAGCAGCGGTAGGGAACTAGCGGGAGGTTACAATGAGCAGTTCTTC. Translation gives CASSGRELAGGYNEQFF.

The sample holds one count of this clonotype. The chain employs TRBV20-1 and TRBJ2-1, with a weak D call TRBD2 (5 bases). The CDR3 contains 11 residues. The germline CDR1 and CDR2 sequences are DFQATT and SNEGSKA (reference sequence). With 6 bases removed from V and 6 bases from J, the gap between germline ends came to 9 bases. Here the CDR3 DNA reads TGCAGTGCGGCCACTAGCAATGAGCAGTTCTTC. The encoded protein is CSAATSNEQFF.

The rearrangement uses TRBV12-5 and TRBJ2-7; no reliable D call. Per the germline V gene, CDR1 is LGHNT and CDR2 is FRNRAP. The CDR3 is 17 amino acids. Trimming stripped 1 base from V and 0 bases from J, with 16 bases between. The CDR3 nucleotides read TGTGCTAGTGGTTTGGCCTCAACTCCTTACCTCTCCTACGAGCAGTACTTC. Its protein product is CASGLASTPYLSYEQYF.

The table lists this clonotype with a count of one. The CDR3 DNA reads as TGTGCCAGCAGCCAAGTAAATACAGGGGGAGATACGCAGTATTTT. The encoded protein is CASSQVNTGGDTQYF. This rearrangement joins TRBV3-1 to TRBJ2-3; 8 bases are a match to TRBD1. V shed 1 base, J shed 5 bases, and the junction held 5 bases outside the gene matches. Looked up from germline, CDR1 is LGHDT and CDR2 is YNNKEL (reference sequence). The CDR3 contains 15 residues.

This rearrangement joins TRBV6-6 to TRBJ2-5, with TRBD2 matching over 8 bases. CDR1 is MNHNY, CDR2 SVGAGI, per germline (reference sequence). This CDR3 is built from 14 residues. The ends lost 2 bases at V and 3 bases at J; junction bases unmatched: 2. As DNA, the CDR3 is TGTGCCAGCAGTTACCCGGGAGGGAAAGAGACCCAGTACTTC. It codes for CASSYPGGKETQYF.

The genes are TRBV5-6 and TRBJ2-1; D is uncertain. Germline V CDR1 and CDR2: SGHDT, YYEEEE. Trimming cost V 2 bases and J 4 bases, with 10 bases left between them. The CDR3 has 14 amino acids. The CDR3 nucleotides read TGTGCCAGCAGCTTTGGTCACGCTTACAATGAGCAGTTCTTC. The encoded protein is CASSFGHAYNEQFF.

In DNA form, the CDR3 reads TGTGCCAGCAGTTACTCGATTGGCGGGAAAGGCGAGCAGTACTTC. This sequence encodes CASSYSIGGKGEQYF. This chain links TRBV6-5 with TRBJ2-7, with a possible D match to TRBD2 (6 bases). The CDR3 runs 15 residues. V lost 0 bases and J lost 6, with 15 bases in between. Germline V lookup: CDR1 MNHEY, CDR2 SVGAGI.